This TCR beta chain was obtained from a study of CD8+CD57+ T cells in acquired aplastic anemia. Study summary: The study obtained an average of around 3.4 ug of DNA from sorted CD4+ and CD8+ cells.

Study results and limitations: A set of about 30 CD8+ CDR3 sequences was shared between patients and controls, and these sequences appeared highly expressed in patients.

Genomic DNA acted as the template from which TCR beta VDJ combination and CDR3 sequence profiling were carried out. One entry per CDR3 protein results from TCRdb running MiXCR on the reads. The top ten hold around a sixth of the sample, which has about 190,000 distinct CDR3 sequences, less than 65% seen once. This clonotype has just a few counts. Its antigen is not identified. This clonotype was obtained from a human donor in good health, serving as a control. Sequenced material: sorted CD4+, CD8+, or CD8+CD57+ T cells (not recorded which) from PBMCs.

The CDR3 bases are TGTGCCACCAGCAGAGGGGGGGGCTCAAAACTGTTTTTT. It encodes CATSRGGGSKLFF. The rearrangement uses TRBV15 and TRBJ1-4, with D possibly TRBD1 on 6 matching bases. The germline CDR1 and CDR2 sequences are LNHNV and YYDKDF (reference sequence). V lost 1 base, J lost 10 bases, and 10 bases lay in between. The CDR3 is made up of 13 amino acids.